The 2 T cell receptor beta chains presented below share a single source sample, sequenced in a study of tumor-infiltrating lymphocytes in primary liver carcinoma. The blood RNA (from unsorted whole blood) was obtained, and germline DNA was also extracted. A constant-region primer served to make TCR beta cDNA from around 500 ng total RNA. Slightly modified ARM-PCR, run as three nested multiplex PCR rounds, produced the TCR beta libraries. Both of the initial two PCR rounds ran for nine to ten cycles and employed TRBV1-TRBV30 forward primers alongside a C-beta reverse primer. In TCRdb, the multiplex PCR reads were re-called with MiXCR into one record per CDR3 protein. The table shows 300,000 to 350,000 distinct CDR3 sequences, with roughly 61% occurring only once. The sequenced material came from peripheral blood. The receptors come from a man aged 35 to 55 with primary liver carcinoma and hepatitis B virus infection.

The chain employs TRBV5-4 and TRBJ1-3, with D tentatively TRBD1 (6 bases). Germline lookup yields CDR1 SGHNT and CDR2 YYREEE (reference sequence). The CDR3 extends over 14 amino acids. The V and J ends lost 7 bases and 1 base respectively, with 12 bases between them. For the CDR3, the DNA is TGTGCCAGCTGTTTACAGGGATCTGGAAACACCATATATTTT. Translated: CASCLQGSGNTIYF.

Worth noting for this clonotype: An end of the junction does not agree with germline; a read error may underlie this. The V call is TRBV11-2, the J call TRBJ2-7; D is unclear. CDR3 length: 15 residues. CDR1 and CDR2 from the germline V gene are SGHAT and FQNNGV. This CDR3 reads CTSSLGPDGYYEQYF. In nucleotides, the CDR3 is TGTACCAGCAGCTTAGGCCCGGACGGGTACTATGAGCAGTACTTC.